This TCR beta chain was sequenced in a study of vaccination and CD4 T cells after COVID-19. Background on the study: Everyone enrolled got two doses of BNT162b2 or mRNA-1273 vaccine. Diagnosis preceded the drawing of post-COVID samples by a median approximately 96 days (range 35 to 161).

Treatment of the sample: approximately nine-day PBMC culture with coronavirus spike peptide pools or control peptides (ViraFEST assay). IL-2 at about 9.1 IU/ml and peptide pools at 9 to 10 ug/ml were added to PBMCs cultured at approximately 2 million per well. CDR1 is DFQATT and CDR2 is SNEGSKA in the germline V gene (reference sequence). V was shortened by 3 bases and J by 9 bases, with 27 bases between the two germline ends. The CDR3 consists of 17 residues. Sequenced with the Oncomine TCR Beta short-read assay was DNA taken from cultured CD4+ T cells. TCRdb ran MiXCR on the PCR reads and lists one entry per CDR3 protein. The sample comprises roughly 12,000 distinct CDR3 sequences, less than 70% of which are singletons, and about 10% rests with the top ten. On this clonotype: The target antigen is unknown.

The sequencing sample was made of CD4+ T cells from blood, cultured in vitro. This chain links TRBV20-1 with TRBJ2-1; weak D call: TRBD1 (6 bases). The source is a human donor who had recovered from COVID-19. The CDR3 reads CSASGMVMDRAFTEQFF. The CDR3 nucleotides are TGCAGTGCTAGTGGGATGGTCATGGACAGAGCCTTTACTGAGCAGTTCTTC.